The 14 T cell receptor beta chains below were found in one sample sequenced in a study of beta chain features in type 1 diabetes. Sequencing targeted expressed TCRB transcripts, as all isolated RNA had been reverse transcribed. Method: immunoSEQ multiplex PCR; TCRdb's copy keeps in-frame clones and lacks some. In the table there are 240,000 or so clones, roughly two thirds of which are singletons. Sequencing was carried out using naive CD4+ T cells from blood. The receptors derive from a young man in good health.

The V gene is TRBV7-2, the J gene TRBJ2-7; no clear D. Germline V CDR1 and CDR2: SGHTA, FQGNSA. V was shortened by 5 bases and J by 0 bases, with 5 bases between the two germline ends. There are 12 residues in the CDR3. This CDR3 is CASSDFSYEQYF. The CDR3 DNA follows: TGTGCCAGCAGCGACTTCTCCTACGAGCAGTACTTC.

A few counts support this clone. The rearrangement links TRBV15 to TRBJ1-2, with D maybe TRBD1 (5 bases). V shed 3 bases and J shed 2 bases, with 7 bases lying between them. The CDR3 runs 13 residues. Germline V gene sequence: CDR1 LNHNV, CDR2 YYDKDF (reference sequence). This CDR3 reads CATSSGGNYGYTF. The DNA of the CDR3 is TGTGCCACCAGCAGTGGGGGGAACTATGGCTACACCTTC.

In nucleotides, the CDR3 is TGTGCCAGCAGCTTAGCCGGGACTTACAATGAGCAGTTCTTC. Translated, it gives CASSLAGTYNEQFF. The J gene is TRBJ2-1, the V gene TRBV11-2; a possible D gene is TRBD2 (6 bases). Trimming removed 1 base at V and 4 bases at J, with 8 bases between. The V gene's germline CDR1 is SGHAT and CDR2 FQNNGV. The CDR3 is 14 residues long.

CDR3 amino acids: CSVVGLAGSTDTQYF. CDR3 bases: TGCAGCGTTGTTGGGCTAGCGGGGAGCACAGATACGCAGTATTTT. V is TRBV29-1 and J is TRBJ2-3; 9 bases align to TRBD2. The CDR3 runs to 15 residues. J lost 0 bases, V lost 4 bases, and 5 bases had no gene match. Germline V gives CDR1 SQVTM, CDR2 ANQGSEA.

This chain links TRBV7-2 with TRBJ2-1; TRBD1 might be the D (5 bases). V was pared by 1 base and J by 6 bases, with 13 bases between. Germline lookup yields CDR1 SGHTA and CDR2 FQGNSA. The CDR3 spans 15 residues. CDR3 protein: CASSLGVTGINEQFF. CDR3 DNA: TGTGCCAGCAGCTTAGGGGTTACAGGTATCAATGAGCAGTTCTTC.

The rearrangement links TRBV6-5 to TRBJ1-1; D ambiguous. This CDR3 comprises 10 residues. Per the germline V gene, CDR1 is MNHEY and CDR2 is SVGAGI. CDR3 sequence: CAAGAAEAFF. In DNA, the CDR3 is TGTGCAGCCGGAGCGGCTGAAGCTTTCTTT.

Comments on this clone: Different DNA sequences within this sample yield the same CDR3. DNA for the CDR3: TGCAGTGCTCGCCAAGAGACCCAGTACTTC. As protein: CSARQETQYF. The chain uses TRBV20-1 and TRBJ2-5; unclear D gene. The V end was cut by 5 bases, the J end by 1 base, with 2 bases between. CDR3 size: 10 residues. Germline V gene lookup returns CDR1 DFQATT and CDR2 SNEGSKA (reference sequence).

DNA of the CDR3: TGCAGCGTTGCAGGGGCTGGCAATCAGCCCCAGCATTTT. It codes for CSVAGAGNQPQHF. The chain joins TRBV29-1 to TRBJ1-5; weak D call: TRBD1 (6 bases). The V end lost 4 bases, the J end lost 2 bases, and 9 bases lay between the germline ends. Germline V gives CDR1 SQVTM, CDR2 ANQGSEA. The CDR3 has 13 amino acids.

The V gene is TRBV30, the J gene TRBJ2-1, with D tentatively TRBD1 (5 bases). V was trimmed by 0 bases and J by 7 bases, leaving 16 bases between them. Per the germline V gene, CDR1 is GTSNPN and CDR2 is SVGIG (reference sequence). CDR3 length: 15 residues. In nucleotides, the CDR3 is TGTGCCTGGAGTGTACTACTTGAGCAGGGTAATGAGCAGTTCTTC. Translated: CAWSVLLEQGNEQFF. The variable domain in full, with the rest retrieved from reference TRBV30 and TRBJ2-1, is SQTIHQWPATLVQPVGSPLSLECTVEGTSNPNLYWYRQAAGRGLQLLFYSVGIGQISSEVPQNLSASRPQDRQFILSSKKLLLSDSGFYLCAWSVLLEQGNEQFFGPGTRLTVL.

The chain joins TRBV29-1 to TRBJ2-1, with D possibly matching TRBD1 (6 bases). Germline values: CDR1 SQVTM, CDR2 ANQGSEA. Between the trimmed V and J ends, which lost 3 bases and 3 bases, there was a span of 12 bases. The length of the CDR3 is 14 residues. This chain's CDR3 is CSVDTDRRYNEQFF. CDR3 DNA sequence: TGCAGCGTTGATACGGACAGACGCTACAATGAGCAGTTCTTC.

The J gene is TRBJ2-1, the V gene TRBV9; TRBD1 is a possible D gene (5 bases). The CDR3 covers 16 residues. From germline, CDR1 is SGDLS and CDR2 YYNGEE. Trimming removed 0 bases from V and 5 bases from J, with 15 bases in between. The CDR3 DNA sequence: TGTGCCAGCAGCGTAGCCCTCAGGGAAGGAAACAATGAGCAGTTCTTC. Protein product: CASSVALREGNNEQFF.

The gene calls are TRBV27 and TRBJ1-6, with 8 bases aligning to TRBD1. The CDR3 is made up of 14 amino acids. V lost 3 bases and J lost 6; bases outside the gene matches: 1. Germline CDR1 and CDR2: MNHEY and SMNVEV (reference sequence). The CDR3 DNA reads as TGTGCCAGCAGTTTGGACAGGGCTAATTCACCCCTCCACTTT. This sequence encodes CASSLDRANSPLHF.

This clone was seen a few times. The chain joins TRBV29-1 to TRBJ1-2, with D possibly being TRBD1 (5 bases). The V gene's germline CDR1 is SQVTM and CDR2 ANQGSEA. This CDR3 comprises 12 residues. The V end was cut by 5 bases, the J end by 3 bases, with 10 bases between. The CDR3 protein is CSVKGIDYGYTF. The CDR3 DNA reads as TGCAGCGTTAAGGGGATCGACTATGGCTACACCTTC.

This chain uses TRBV9 with TRBJ2-5; 15 bases are a match to TRBD2. From germline, CDR1 is SGDLS and CDR2 YYNGEE. The CDR3 runs to 19 residues. Unmatched junction bases numbered 7, after V lost 0 bases and J lost 1 base. CDR3 DNA sequence: TGTGCCAGCAGCGTAGGGGGACTAGCGGGAGGTTGGAGCCAAGAGACCCAGTACTTC. It is translated as CASSVGGLAGGWSQETQYF.